The 4 T cell receptor beta chains presented below share a single source sample, sequenced in a study of blood T cell repertoires in COVID-19. Some clones are missing from TCRdb's copy, which holds only in-frame ones; the method was immunoSEQ multiplex PCR. The table has about 110,000 clones, roughly 83% seen once. The sequenced sample was peripheral blood. The source is a woman aged 55-69 years with acute or convalescent COVID-19.

The chain recombines TRBV7-2 with TRBJ2-7, with D perhaps TRBD2 (6 bases). The germline V gene has CDR1 SGHTA and CDR2 FQGNSA. The CDR3 runs to 15 residues. Trimming pared 0 bases from V and 2 bases from J, leaving 11 bases between. As DNA, the CDR3 is TGTGCCAGCAGCTTAGCGTTGGGGGGTACCTACGAGCAGTACTTC. This codes for CASSLALGGTYEQYF. The whole variable domain, filled in from reference TRBV7-2 and TRBJ2-7, reads GAGVSQSPSNKVTEKGKDVELRCDPISGHTALYWYRQSLGQGLEFLIYFQGNSAPDKSGLPSDRFSAERTGGSVSTLTIQRTQQEDSAVYLCASSLALGGTYEQYFGPGTRLTVT.

This clone was observed a few times. The V and J genes are TRBV27 and TRBJ2-7; D perhaps matches TRBD1 (6 bases). The CDR3 loop spans 12 amino acids. The V and J ends lost 8 bases and 7 bases respectively, with 15 bases between them. CDR1 is MNHEY, CDR2 SMNVEV, per germline (reference sequence). This chain's CDR3 is CASQGTLGEQYF. The DNA of the CDR3 is TGTGCCAGCCAGGGGACGTTGGGAGAGCAGTACTTC.

CDR3 sequence: CASSQEAWGGNTIYF. The CDR3 DNA sequence: TGTGCCAGCAGCCAAGAGGCTTGGGGCGGAAACACCATATATTTT. The rearrangement uses TRBV3-1 (or the pseudogene TRBV3-2) and TRBJ1-3, with D possibly matching TRBD1 (5 bases). Trimming removed 0 bases from V and 4 bases from J, with 10 bases in between. Per germline, CDR1 LGHDT and CDR2 YNNKEL (reference sequence). This CDR3 comprises 15 residues.

The chain links TRBV19 to TRBJ1-2; D remains ambiguous. The CDR3 contains 11 residues. Germline loops: CDR1 LNHDA, CDR2 SQIVND (reference sequence). V lost 7 bases and J lost 10, with 13 bases in between. CDR3 region: CASTLGLLYTF. DNA of the CDR3: TGTGCCAGTACCCTCGGACTGCTCTACACCTTC. The full variable domain, rest sourced from reference TRBV19 and TRBJ1-2, is DGGITQSPKYLFRKEGQNVTLSCEQNLNHDAMYWYRQDPGQGLRLIYYSQIVNDFQKGDIAEGYSVSREKKESFPLTVTSAQKNPTAFYLCASTLGLLYTFGSGTRLTVV.